A single sample is the source of the 4 T cell receptor beta chains below, sequenced in a study of blood T cells in healthy people across ages. Then a second PCR, running roughly 7 to 11 cycles, was carried out with a sample-barcoded 5' primer and a J-beta primer mix. TCRdb passed the 5' RACE reads through MiXCR, listing each CDR3 protein once. The table has 1.6 million or so distinct CDR3 sequences, roughly 30% seen once. Sequencing input: blood. The receptors derive from a woman aged 25 to 45 in good health.

The rearrangement uses TRBV29-1 and TRBJ2-2, with unresolved D. Trimming left V 4 bases short and J 6 bases short, with 12 bases between. The CDR3 is 13 residues long. Germline V gene lookup returns CDR1 SQVTM and CDR2 ANQGSEA. The CDR3 is CSVVTVGSGELFF. The DNA for the CDR3 is TGCAGCGTTGTAACAGTCGGGTCCGGGGAGCTGTTTTTT.

With respect to this clonotype: One end of the junction does not line up with germline, which may come from a read error. This rearrangement joins TRBV5-1 to TRBJ2-3; the D gene is possibly TRBD2 (6 bases). The CDR3 runs 16 residues. Per the germline V gene, CDR1 is SGHRS and CDR2 is YFSETQ. The DNA of the CDR3 is TGTGCCAGCAGCCCTTCCCTAGCGTCTAGCACAGATACGCAGTATTTT. It encodes CASSPSLASSTDTQYF.

As to this clonotype: It may be a read error: a sequence one base away is much more abundant. CDR3 sequence reads: CASSYVGELFF. CDR3 in DNA: TGTGCCAGCAGTTACGTCGGGGAGCTGTTTTTT. The chain carries TRBV6-6 and TRBJ2-2, with no clear D. The CDR3 totals 11 residues. CDR1 and CDR2 from the germline V gene are MNHNY and SVGAGI (reference sequence). The germline V and J ends were trimmed by 2 bases and 7 bases, with 2 bases remaining between them.

The chain has TRBV6-5 and TRBJ2-7; 7 bases align to TRBD2. Trimming at V came to 1 base and at J to 7 bases, leaving 1 base not matched to a gene. The CDR3 spans 12 residues. Germline V gene sequence: CDR1 MNHEY, CDR2 SVGAGI. DNA for the CDR3: TGTGCCAGCAGTTACTTGGGGGGGGAGCAGTACTTC. It translates to CASSYLGGEQYF.